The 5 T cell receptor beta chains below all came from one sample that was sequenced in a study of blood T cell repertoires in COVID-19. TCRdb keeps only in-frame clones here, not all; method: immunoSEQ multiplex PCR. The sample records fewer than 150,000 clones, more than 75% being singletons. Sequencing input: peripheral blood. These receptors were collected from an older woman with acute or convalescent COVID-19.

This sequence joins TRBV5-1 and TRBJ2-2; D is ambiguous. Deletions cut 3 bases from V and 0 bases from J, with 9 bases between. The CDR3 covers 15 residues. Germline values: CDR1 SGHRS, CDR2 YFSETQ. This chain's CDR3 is CASSSGVANTGELFF. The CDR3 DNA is TGCGCCAGCAGCTCAGGCGTCGCGAACACCGGGGAGCTGTTTTTT.

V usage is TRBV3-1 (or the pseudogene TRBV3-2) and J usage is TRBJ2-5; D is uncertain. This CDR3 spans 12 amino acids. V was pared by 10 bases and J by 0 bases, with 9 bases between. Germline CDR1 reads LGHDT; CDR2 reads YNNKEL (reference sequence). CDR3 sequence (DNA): TGTGCCACCCACTCCGACCAAGAGACCCAGTACTTC. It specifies CATHSDQETQYF.

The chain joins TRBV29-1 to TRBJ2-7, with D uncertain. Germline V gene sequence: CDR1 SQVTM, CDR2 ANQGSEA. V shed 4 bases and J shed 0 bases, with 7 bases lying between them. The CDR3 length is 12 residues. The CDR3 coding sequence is TGCAGCGTTGCCCCGGGCTCCTACGAGCAGTACTTC. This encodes CSVAPGSYEQYF.

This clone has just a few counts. CDR3 loop: CASSQSPGSLPMNTEAFF. In DNA, the CDR3 is TGTGCCAGCAGCCAATCCCCAGGGTCCTTACCTATGAACACTGAAGCTTTCTTT. V is TRBV16 and J is TRBJ1-1; D might be TRBD1 (5 bases). Germline V gene data show CDR1 as KGHSY and CDR2 as FQNENV. CDR3 length: 18 residues. Trimming shortened V by 0 bases and J by 0 bases, and 17 bases separated the two germline ends. Full variable domain (outside the CDR3, taken from reference TRBV16 and TRBJ1-1): GEEVAQTPKHLVRGEGQKAKLYCAPIKGHSYVFWYQQVLKNEFKFLISFQNENVFDETGMPKERFSAKCLPNSPCSLEIQATKLEDSAVYFCASSQSPGSLPMNTEAFFGQGTRLTVV.

Written as DNA, the CDR3 is TGTGCCAGCAGTGATTCCCGGACTAGCGGGAGCTACAATGAGCAGTTCTTC. Protein sequence: CASSDSRTSGSYNEQFF. The rearrangement uses TRBV25-1 and TRBJ2-1, with 13 nucleotides matching TRBD2. Unmatched junction bases numbered 5, after V lost 3 bases and J lost 3 bases. The CDR3 runs to 17 residues. CDR1 is MGHDK, CDR2 SYGVNS, per germline.